This record looks at one T cell receptor (beta chain) sequence and its context. This entry is derived from a study of shared clonotypes between healthy human individuals. Method: immunoSEQ multiplex PCR; TCRdb's copy keeps in-frame clones and lacks some. The sample holds fewer than 600,000 clones, 70% to 80% seen once. Germline V gene data show CDR1 as MNHEY and CDR2 as SMNVEV (reference sequence). V was clipped by 1 base and J by 6 bases, with 10 bases between them. The CDR3 runs to 14 residues. This clonotype was obtained from a woman aged 40-49 years in good health. Some clones in this sample may be carry-over from other donors' samples. This chain uses TRBV27 with TRBJ2-4; the D is unclear. The sample was PBMCs. CDR3 DNA sequence: TGTGCCAGCAGTTTATACGGTAGGAGAAACATTCAGTACTTC. Protein sequence: CASSLYGRRNIQYF.